This TCR beta chain was recorded in a study of T cell repertoires in cytomegalovirus infection. Study details: CMV epitopes, recently identified HLA-C-restricted and well-studied HLA-B-restricted, were used. CMV infection plus the matching HLA type was flagged by public TCR beta signatures. The study's findings and limits: Totalled public TCR beta family frequency picked out people who carried CMV plus the relevant HLA. What dominated the ex vivo response were HLA-C-restricted CMV-specific TCR beta clonotypes.

TCRdb analysed the reads with MiXCR anew, one entry per CDR3 protein. The sample yields 100,000 to 120,000 distinct CDR3 sequences, 30% seen once. Points on this clonotype: The antigen is not known.

The sequencing used CD8+ T cells from cultured PBMCs, collected from culture after CMV antigen stimulation. The receptor was isolated from a human donor in good health (CMV status not recorded). Some clones in this sample may be carry-over from other donors' samples.

The CDR3 loop is CASSLISFPYYSNQPQHF. CDR3 in DNA: TGTGCCAGCAGTTTAATCTCTTTTCCGTATTACAGCAATCAGCCCCAGCATTTT. The V call is TRBV6-6, the J call TRBJ1-5; no definite D call. The V gene's germline CDR1 is MNHNY and CDR2 SVGAGI (reference sequence). V was shortened by 4 bases and J by 1 base, with 20 bases between the two germline ends. CDR3 length: 18 amino acids.